What follows is one T cell receptor beta chain and its context. This entry comes from a study of blood T cell repertoires in COVID-19. For the study at large: COVID-19 samples from acute and convalescent phases originated in the United States, Italy and Spain. T cells, B-cell-depleted T cells, or PBMCs provided the cDNA or gDNA that served as material.

As originally analysed: Using reference gene primer amplification, nucleated cell counts were estimated. Libraries were prepared by immunoSEQ multiplex PCR; TCRdb keeps only in-frame clonotypes and omits some of them. The V and J calls and the clone size are those of that table, but D and trimming were determined from the DNA. Of some 100,000 clones in the sample, around 85% are singletons; the top ten hold 1.5% to 2%. This sequence was found in an older woman with active or convalescent COVID-19. The sample comprised peripheral blood.

The CDR3 sequence: CASKSRGSLSEAFF. The CDR3 bases are TGTGCCAGTAAATCGAGGGGGTCGCTTTCTGAAGCTTTCTTT. The V call is TRBV19, the J call TRBJ1-1; possible D gene TRBD1, 6 bases. The V end was cut by 7 bases, the J end by 6 bases, with 18 bases between. CDR1 and CDR2 (germline): LNHDA, SQIVND (reference sequence). This CDR3 contains 14 residues. Full variable domain (outside the CDR3, taken from reference TRBV19 and TRBJ1-1): DGGITQSPKYLFRKEGQNVTLSCEQNLNHDAMYWYRQDPGQGLRLIYYSQIVNDFQKGDIAEGYSVSREKKESFPLTVTSAQKNPTAFYLCASKSRGSLSEAFFGQGTRLTVV.